These 13 T cell receptor beta chains originate from one sample sequenced in a study of molecular identifiers for immune sequencing clone quantification. TCRdb re-derived calls from the PCR reads in MiXCR, one entry per CDR3 protein. The sample records fewer than 350,000 distinct CDR3 sequences, 20% to 25% being singletons. Sequenced input: naive CD8+ T cells from blood, with Jurkat cell RNA spiked in. The subset here: FACS-sorted CD8+CD4-CCR7+CD45RA+ naive T cells. The receptors here all came from a human donor in good health. Some libraries in this study had Jurkat cell RNA spiked in.

This clonotype showed up many times. The rearrangement uses TRBV4-3 and TRBJ1-3; possible D gene TRBD1, 6 bases. In germline, CDR1 is LGHNA, CDR2 YSLEER. Trimming stripped 1 base from V and 1 base from J, with 8 bases between. The CDR3 contains 15 residues. CDR3 in DNA: TGCGCCAGCAGCCAAGGGACAGAGTCTGGAAACACCATATATTTT. Its translation is CASSQGTESGNTIYF.

The chain joins TRBV27 to TRBJ2-7, with 8 bases lining up with TRBD2. Looked up from germline, CDR1 is MNHEY and CDR2 is SMNVEV (reference sequence). With 5 bases clipped from V and 4 bases from J, the junction kept 10 bases outside the gene matches. The CDR3 is 15 residues long. The CDR3 region has the DNA TGTGCCAGCAGTGTCTCCGGGACTAGAAGGTACGAGCAGTACTTC. This encodes CASSVSGTRRYEQYF.

About this clonotype: This may arise from a read error, as a much more abundant clone is one base away. This chain uses TRBV29-1 with TRBJ2-2, with a tentative D call TRBD2 (6 bases). Germline V lookup: CDR1 SQVTM, CDR2 ANQGSEA. The CDR3 runs 14 residues. The CDR3 loop is CSVESRGNTVELFF. The CDR3 region has the DNA TGCAGCGTTGAGTCTCGCGGGAACACCGTGGAGCTGTTTTTT.

Ten or more counts support this clonotype. This chain joins TRBV6-1 and TRBJ2-3, with 9 bases matching TRBD2. From germline, CDR1 is MNHNS and CDR2 SASEGT. J gave up 3 bases and V 2 bases, and 9 bases lay outside the gene matches. This CDR3 has 17 residues. The chain's CDR3 is CASSEPGLASWTDTQYF. The CDR3 nucleotides are TGTGCCAGCAGTGAACCAGGACTAGCGAGTTGGACAGATACGCAGTATTTT.

This clonotype has a count of ten or more. The rearrangement joins TRBV18 to TRBJ2-7; D is possibly TRBD1 (6 bases). V lost 0 bases, J lost 3 bases, and 12 bases lay in between. This CDR3 spans 15 amino acids. Germline V gene lookup returns CDR1 KGHSH and CDR2 LQKENI. The DNA for the CDR3 is TGTGCCAGCTCACCACCGAACGCAGGGGTCTACGAGCAGTACTTC. Its translation is CASSPPNAGVYEQYF.

Turning to this clonotype: Since a much larger clone is just one base distant, this may be a read error. The rearrangement links TRBV6-5 to TRBJ1-5; 7 nucleotides agree with TRBD1. The CDR3 is 15 residues long. Germline-derived CDR1 and CDR2 are MNHEY and SVGAGI. The CDR3 bases are TGTGCCAGCAGTCCCAGGGGGGGGATCAATCTGCCCCAGCATTTT. It encodes CASSPRGGINLPQHF.

This clonotype was counted at least ten times. The germline gene is not matched at one end of the junction; a read error may be the cause. The chain carries TRBV27 and TRBJ1-1; 8 bases map to TRBD1. The germline CDR1 and CDR2 sequences are MNHEY and SMNVEV (reference sequence). This CDR3 contains 15 residues. The CDR3 region is CASSLSGTGNTEAFF. The CDR3 DNA is TGTGCCAGCAGTCTATCCGGGACAGGGAACACTGAAGCTTTCTTT.

A few counts support this clonotype. The chain combines TRBV20-1 with TRBJ2-7; 7 nucleotides align to TRBD1. The CDR3 has 16 amino acids. The V gene's germline CDR1 is DFQATT and CDR2 SNEGSKA (reference sequence). With 5 bases clipped from V and 4 bases from J, the junction kept 17 bases outside the gene matches. The CDR3 loop is CSAHPRDSSPGYEQYF. The CDR3 region has the DNA TGCAGTGCTCACCCCCGGGACAGTTCCCCAGGGTACGAGCAGTACTTC.

Details on this clonotype: A much larger clone is a single base away; this may be a read error. The chain carries TRBV9 and TRBJ2-3; D gene unclear. The CDR3 extends over 15 amino acids. Per germline, CDR1 SGDLS and CDR2 YYNGEE. DNA of the CDR3: TGTGCCGGCAGCGTAGTTGGAACAGTCGCAGATACGCAGTATTTT. Translation: CAGSVVGTVADTQYF.

This clonotype was counted many times. This rearrangement joins TRBV4-1 to TRBJ2-7; D unresolved. The germline gives CDR1 MGHRA, CDR2 YSYEKL. Between the trimmed V and J ends, which lost 5 bases and 6 bases, there was a span of 14 bases. CDR3 size: 13 residues. The CDR3 DNA is TGCGCCAGCAGCTCAACAGAGACCGGCGAGCAGTACTTC. Translating it yields CASSSTETGEQYF.

This clonotype was seen ten or more times. V usage is TRBV27 and J usage is TRBJ2-2; D is possibly TRBD1 (5 bases). The CDR3 length is 15 residues. Germline CDR1 MNHEY, CDR2 SMNVEV (reference sequence). Trimming took 5 bases from V and 8 from J, leaving 18 bases between them. The CDR3 DNA is TGTGCCAGCAGTATGTCCCCAGGGTTACTGGGGGAGCTGTTTTTT. It translates to CASSMSPGLLGELFF.

As concerns this clonotype: A much larger clone is a single base away; this may be a read error. The chain has TRBV28 and TRBJ2-7, with D perhaps assigned TRBD1 or TRBD2 (6 bases each). V lost 4 bases and J 5 bases, leaving 12 bases between the germline ends. From germline, CDR1 is MDHEN and CDR2 SYDVKM. CDR3 length: 13 residues. The CDR3 sequence is CASSSSGGNEQYF. CDR3 DNA sequence: TGTGCCAGCAGTTCTTCCGGGGGCAACGAGCAGTACTTC.

This clonotype was counted at least ten times. This chain links TRBV6-5 with TRBJ2-5; D assignment may be TRBD1 or TRBD2 (5 bases each). The CDR3 sequence is 15 residues long. Germline assignment: CDR1 MNHEY and CDR2 SVGAGI. The V end lost 0 bases, the J end lost 1 base, and 9 bases lay between the germline ends. CDR3 in amino acids: CASSYSSGGQETQYF. Written as DNA, the CDR3 is TGTGCCAGCAGTTACTCATCTGGGGGCCAAGAGACCCAGTACTTC.